The 22 T cell receptor beta chains in this list originate from one sample, sequenced in a study of blood T cell repertoires in COVID-19. Assay used: immunoSEQ multiplex PCR; TCRdb lists only in-frame clones, some missing. Seen here are around 260,000 clones, 88% observed once, and the top ten hold about 4%. Sequencing was carried out using peripheral blood. Source of these receptors: a man between 60 and 75 years old who had recovered from COVID-19.

This clone was detected only a few times. V gene TRBV2 combines with J gene TRBJ1-6; 7 positions match TRBD1. Trimming removed 4 bases from V and 9 bases from J; junction bases left unmatched: 12. Germline V gene lookup returns CDR1 SNHLY and CDR2 FYNNEI. CDR3 size: 16 residues. CDR3 residues: CASSVRGPGGVSPLHF. In DNA form, the CDR3 reads TGTGCCAGCAGTGTAAGGGGGCCCGGGGGGGTTTCACCCCTCCACTTT. The whole variable domain, remainder taken from reference TRBV2 and TRBJ1-6, is EPEVTQTPSHQVTQMGQEVILRCVPISNHLYFYWYRQILGQKVEFLVSFYNNEISEKSEIFDDQFSVERPDGSNFTLKIRSTKLEDSAMYFCASSVRGPGGVSPLHFGNGTRLTVT.

V and J are TRBV18 and TRBJ1-3; 9 bases map to TRBD1. Per the germline V gene, CDR1 is KGHSH and CDR2 is LQKENI. This CDR3 has 14 residues. V lost 3 bases, J lost 4 bases, and 1 base stayed unmatched. In nucleotides, the CDR3 is TGTGCCAGCTCACCGACAGGGGGAGGAAACACCATATATTTT. This gives the protein CASSPTGGGNTIYF.

This rearrangement joins TRBV30 to TRBJ1-2; D unclear. This CDR3 region has 11 residues. Germline V CDR1 and CDR2: GTSNPN, SVGIG (reference sequence). DNA of the CDR3: TGTGTGCGAGGTTCTAACTATGGCTACACCTTC. Translation: CVRGSNYGYTF.

This clone has a single count. This chain joins TRBV18 and TRBJ1-2; no firm D call. There are 14 residues in the CDR3. Per germline, CDR1 KGHSH and CDR2 LQKENI. V lost 3 bases, J lost 4 bases, and 12 bases lay in between. The CDR3 here is CASSPDSQSYGYTF. For the CDR3, the DNA is TGTGCCAGCTCACCCGACTCCCAAAGCTATGGCTACACCTTC.

V usage is TRBV18 and J usage is TRBJ1-1; 7 nucleotides match TRBD1. CDR1 and CDR2 (germline): KGHSH, LQKENI. CDR3 length equals 16 residues. The junction had 10 bases not matched to a gene; V was cut back by 2 bases and J by 4 bases. The DNA of the CDR3 is TGTGCCAGCTCACCAAAAGCCAAGGGGGCAGGCACTGAAGCTTTCTTT. As protein: CASSPKAKGAGTEAFF.

This chain links TRBV6-6 with TRBJ1-3; tentatively, D is TRBD1 (6 bases). With 6 bases removed from V and 0 bases from J, the gap between germline ends came to 9 bases. This CDR3 has 14 amino acids. The germline V gene encodes CDR1 MNHNY and CDR2 SVGAGI (reference sequence). DNA for the CDR3: TGTGCCAGCAGGAGAGGGGGCTCTGGAAACACCATATATTTT. Translated: CASRRGGSGNTIYF.

The V call is TRBV15, the J call TRBJ1-5, with 9 positions matching TRBD1. This CDR3 region has 19 residues. V lost 0 bases to trimming and J lost 1 base; unmatched junction nucleotides: 10. Germline V lookup: CDR1 LNHNV, CDR2 YYDKDF (reference sequence). CDR3 sequence: CATSRETGGNRYSNQPQHF. CDR3 bases: TGTGCCACCAGCAGAGAGACAGGGGGTAACAGGTACAGCAATCAGCCCCAGCATTTT. Full variable domain (outside the CDR3, taken from reference TRBV15 and TRBJ1-5): DAMVIQNPRYQVTQFGKPVTLSCSQTLNHNVMYWYQQKSSQAPKLLFHYYDKDFNNEADTPDNFQSRRPNTSFCFLDIRSPGLGDTAMYLCATSRETGGNRYSNQPQHFGDGTRLSIL.

The chain carries TRBV25-1 and TRBJ1-4; possible D gene TRBD1, 6 bases. V dropped 4 bases and J dropped 6 bases, with 15 bases sitting between them. This CDR3 has 15 amino acids. Germline loops: CDR1 MGHDK, CDR2 SYGVNS. The CDR3 region has the DNA TGTGCCAGCAGTGTTTCCAGGGGCATCGATGAAAAACTGTTTTTT. Protein: CASSVSRGIDEKLFF.

This clone was seen more than once but under ten times. The J gene is TRBJ2-7, the V gene TRBV30; no firm D call. This CDR3 comprises 15 residues. In germline, CDR1 is GTSNPN, CDR2 SVGIG (reference sequence). The ends were cut back, 1 base at V and 0 bases at J, with 13 bases in the middle. For the CDR3, the DNA is TGTGCCTGGAGTGCCAGGCGTGGTATCTCCTACGAGCAGTACTTC. Its protein product is CAWSARRGISYEQYF.

The J gene is TRBJ1-2, the V gene TRBV4-1; D gene unclear. V was shortened by 0 bases and J by 6 bases, with 8 bases between the two germline ends. In germline, CDR1 is MGHRA, CDR2 YSYEKL. The CDR3 is made up of 13 amino acids. The CDR3 bases are TGCGCCAGCAGCCAAGATGGGGAGAATGGCTACACCTTC. Its translation is CASSQDGENGYTF.

The chain couples TRBV6-5 to TRBJ2-6; the D is unclear. Germline V lookup: CDR1 MNHEY, CDR2 SVGAGI. The CDR3 totals 15 residues. Trimming cost V 6 bases and J 0 bases, with 9 bases left between them. Written as DNA, the CDR3 is TGTGCCAGCAGGGCAGGAATCTCTGGGGCCAACGTCCTGACTTTC. Translating gives CASRAGISGANVLTF.

V is TRBV12-3 or TRBV12-4 and J is TRBJ1-1, with a possible D match to TRBD1 (5 bases). The CDR3 length is 13 residues. Trimming removed 5 bases from V and 7 bases from J, with 14 bases in between. CDR3 region: CASSPLGGDEAFF. The DNA for the CDR3 is TGTGCCAGCAGTCCATTGGGGGGGGATGAAGCTTTCTTT.

The CDR3: CAWRNGGNTEAFF. The DNA for the CDR3 is TGTGCCTGGAGGAATGGAGGGAACACTGAAGCTTTCTTT. This chain links TRBV30 with TRBJ1-1; D is ambiguous. V was clipped by 3 bases and J by 1 base, with 9 bases between them. The CDR3 totals 13 residues. The germline gives CDR1 GTSNPN, CDR2 SVGIG (reference sequence).

This rearrangement joins TRBV6-5 to TRBJ2-1; no clear D. Germline CDR1 reads MNHEY; CDR2 reads SVGAGI. The CDR3 runs 13 residues. Deletions cut 6 bases from V and 5 bases from J, with 11 bases between. The chain's CDR3 is CASRTTVNNEQFF. The CDR3 DNA reads as TGTGCCAGCAGGACAACAGTAAACAATGAGCAGTTCTTC.

V usage is TRBV6-5 and J usage is TRBJ2-1, with D perhaps matching TRBD2 (6 bases). V lost 11 bases and J 0 bases, leaving 14 bases between the germline ends. The CDR3 spans 14 residues. Germline V lookup: CDR1 MNHEY, CDR2 SVGAGI. CDR3 loop: CAAKLAVSYNEQFF. CDR3 bases: TGTGCCGCGAAGTTAGCGGTCTCCTACAATGAGCAGTTCTTC.

The chain combines TRBV7-6 with TRBJ2-3; the match to TRBD1 covers 8 bases. V was clipped by 0 bases and J by 6 bases; unmatched bases: 5. The CDR3 runs 15 residues. Germline CDR1 reads SGHVS; CDR2 reads FNYEAQ. In nucleotides, the CDR3 is TGTGCCAGCAGCTTAGCCAGGGGGCAGGGGGATACGCAGTATTTT. This encodes CASSLARGQGDTQYF.

CDR3 region: CASSQSDRVENTEAFF. The CDR3 DNA follows: TGTGCCAGCAGCCAGTCCGACAGGGTTGAGAACACTGAAGCTTTCTTT. The V call is TRBV7-9, the J call TRBJ1-1, with 7 nucleotides matching TRBD1. After removal of 5 bases from V and 1 base from J, the junction contained 10 bases not matched to a gene. CDR1 and CDR2 from the germline V gene are SEHNR and FQNEAQ (reference sequence). This CDR3 is 16 amino acids long.

V is TRBV3-1 (or the pseudogene TRBV3-2) and J is TRBJ1-1; D unresolved. Trimming cost V 5 bases and J 5 bases, with 12 bases left between them. This CDR3 is 13 amino acids long. Germline V CDR1 and CDR2: LGHDT, YNNKEL (reference sequence). CDR3: CASSTGVGTEAFF. In nucleotides, the CDR3 is TGTGCCAGCAGCACCGGGGTAGGGACTGAAGCTTTCTTT.

The J gene is TRBJ1-6, the V gene TRBV7-2; D not resolved. The ends were cut back, 7 bases at V and 6 bases at J, with 16 bases in the middle. Germline V lookup: CDR1 SGHTA, CDR2 FQGNSA. CDR3 length equals 15 residues. DNA of the CDR3: TGTGCCAGCACCTTGGTTGCACAGCTTAATTCACCCCTCCACTTT. It is translated as CASTLVAQLNSPLHF.

This chain joins TRBV4-1 and TRBJ1-5; D is unresolved. Germline V gene data show CDR1 as MGHRA and CDR2 as YSYEKL. V was cut by 4 bases and J by 5 bases, with 12 bases left in between. CDR3 length: 14 amino acids. The CDR3 DNA sequence: TGCGCCAGCAGCCCCACCGGTCCTCATCAGCCCCAGCATTTT. It translates to CASSPTGPHQPQHF.

The chain employs TRBV9 and TRBJ1-3, with 11 bases matching TRBD1. V was clipped by 2 bases and J by 0 bases; unmatched bases: 10. Looked up from germline, CDR1 is SGDLS and CDR2 is YYNGEE. The CDR3 has 19 amino acids. CDR3 nucleotide sequence: TGTGCCAGCAGCGTCGGGACAGGGGGAAACTTTAACTCTGGAAACACCATATATTTT. Amino acids: CASSVGTGGNFNSGNTIYF.

This clone was seen more than once but under ten times. This chain links TRBV2 with TRBJ2-1, with 10 bases fitting TRBD2. V dropped 4 bases and J dropped 7; count of bases not matched to a gene: 4. The CDR3 length is 14 residues. Germline V gene lookup returns CDR1 SNHLY and CDR2 FYNNEI. The CDR3 region is CASSVAGGRNEQFF. The CDR3, as DNA: TGTGCCAGCAGTGTAGCGGGGGGTCGGAATGAGCAGTTCTTC.